This section outlines one T cell receptor (beta chain) sequence together with its context. The data originate from a study of CD8+ T cells in alopecia areata. RNA extraction was followed by reverse transcription into cDNA, which acted as the sequencing template. The table came from immunoSEQ multiplex PCR; TCRdb's copy has only in-frame clones and leaves some out. The sample yields approximately 210,000 clones, around three fifths seen once. As to treatment: oral pan-JAK inhibitor, 5-10 mg twice daily. This clonotype was obtained from a human donor with alopecia areata. Source: CD4+ T cells sorted from blood, taken at week 24, from a patient treated with tofacitinib.

As DNA, the CDR3 is TGTGCCTGGAGTTTGGCAGCTCATCAGCCCCAGCATTTT. It specifies CAWSLAAHQPQHF. The rearrangement links TRBV30 to TRBJ1-5; D is ambiguous. Germline values: CDR1 GTSNPN, CDR2 SVGIG (reference sequence). This CDR3 has 13 amino acids. Trimming took off 2 bases at V and 5 bases at J, with 10 bases between the two ends.